The 26 T cell receptor beta chains reported below all come from one sample, sequenced in a study of regulatory T cells in long-lasting Graves disease. Investigators prepared the TCR beta libraries by applying iRepertoire HTBI primers and Arm-PCR of CDR3 regions. TCRdb processed the multiplex PCR reads anew with MiXCR; each CDR3 protein has one entry. The sample carries approximately 310,000 distinct CDR3 sequences, about 18% recorded once. As for time point: newly diagnosed GD, antithyroid drugs for less than 3 months. The TCR library was prepared using RNA isolated from PBMCs. The sequences come from peripheral blood mononuclear cells (PBMCs), collected at new diagnosis, from a patient treated with antithyroid drugs. The receptor source for this set is a female donor with Graves disease.

This clonotype was seen many times. The chain joins TRBV10-3 to TRBJ2-7, with 12 bases aligning to TRBD1. Germline-derived CDR1 and CDR2 are ENHRY and SYGVKD. The CDR3 consists of 15 residues. With 6 bases clipped from V and 5 bases from J, the junction kept 8 bases outside the gene matches. The CDR3: CAIRGDRGLHNEQYF. DNA of the CDR3: TGTGCCATCAGAGGGGACAGGGGGCTACATAACGAGCAGTACTTC.

This clonotype was counted at least ten times. The chain uses TRBV11-2 and TRBJ2-7; D uncertain. The CDR3 contains 15 residues. V gave up 0 bases and J gave up 6 bases, with 15 bases separating them. Germline assignment: CDR1 SGHAT and CDR2 FQNNGV. As DNA, the CDR3 is TGTGCCAGCAGCTTAGATCCCAACCGCGGCAGCGAGCAGTACTTC. Translating gives CASSLDPNRGSEQYF.

In its sample, this clonotype was seen many times. This chain uses TRBV3-1 with TRBJ1-4, with 10 nucleotides matching TRBD1. Germline CDR1 LGHDT, CDR2 YNNKEL (reference sequence). This CDR3 comprises 14 residues. V shed 6 bases, J shed 10 bases, and the junction held 8 bases outside the gene matches. The DNA of the CDR3 is TGTGCCAGCAGAACCGGGACAGGGGCCGGAAAACTGTTTTTT. As protein: CASRTGTGAGKLFF.

In its sample, this clonotype was seen many times. The chain employs TRBV13 and TRBJ2-4; either TRBD1 or TRBD2 may supply D (6 bases each). Trimming took 5 bases from V and 11 from J, leaving 16 bases between them. Per the germline V gene, CDR1 is PRHDT and CDR2 is FYEKMQ (reference sequence). The CDR3 is 13 amino acids. CDR3: CASSLAEGVLQYF. Here the CDR3 DNA reads TGTGCCAGCAGCCTCGCGGAGGGGGTACTTCAGTACTTC.

The rearrangement joins TRBV6-5 to TRBJ1-1; D possibly corresponds to TRBD1 (5 bases). V was shortened by 0 bases and J by 1 base, with 9 bases between the two germline ends. This CDR3 comprises 15 residues. Germline CDR1 MNHEY, CDR2 SVGAGI. In DNA form, the CDR3 reads TGTGCCAGCAGTTACTCGAGGGACGCGAACACTGAAGCTTTCTTT. Translated, it gives CASSYSRDANTEAFF.

There are many counts of this clonotype. DNA of the CDR3: TGTGCCAGCAGTTTAATGGGGTCCGGCAATCAGCCCCAGCATTTT. This translates into CASSLMGSGNQPQHF. This chain connects TRBV28 to TRBJ1-5; D gene uncertain. V lost 2 bases and J lost 2, with 10 bases in between. CDR1 MDHEN and CDR2 SYDVKM come from the germline V gene. This CDR3 spans 15 amino acids.

This clonotype has a handful of counts. This chain connects TRBV5-1 to TRBJ2-1; TRBD2 is a possible D gene (6 bases). V lost 0 bases and J 1 base, leaving 11 bases between the germline ends. The CDR3 length is 16 residues. Per the germline V gene, CDR1 is SGHRS and CDR2 is YFSETQ. The CDR3 DNA reads TGCGCCAGCAGCTTGGCGGGCGGGACGTCCTACAATGAGCAGTTCTTC. Amino acid sequence: CASSLAGGTSYNEQFF. The whole variable domain, filled in from reference TRBV5-1 and TRBJ2-1, reads KAGVTQTPRYLIKTRGQQVTLSCSPISGHRSVSWYQQTPGQGLQFLFEYFSETQRNKGNFPGRFSGRQFSNSRSEMNVSTLELGDSALYLCASSLAGGTSYNEQFFGPGTRLTVL.

This clonotype was recorded many times. V gene TRBV5-1 combines with J gene TRBJ1-2; no definite D call. This CDR3 is built from 13 residues. The V end was cut by 4 bases, the J end by 7 bases, with 14 bases between. CDR1 and CDR2 from the germline V gene are SGHRS and YFSETQ. CDR3 in DNA: TGCGCCAGCAGCCTATTAGAGGGCAGTGGCTACACCTTC. It translates to CASSLLEGSGYTF.

This clonotype occurred many times. The chain recombines TRBV6-1 with TRBJ2-7; the D is unclear. The CDR3 has 12 amino acids. Between the trimmed V and J ends, which lost 0 bases and 3 bases, there was a span of 3 bases. Germline CDR1 reads MNHNS; CDR2 reads SASEGT. The CDR3: CASSEARYEQYF. DNA of the CDR3: TGTGCCAGCAGTGAAGCTCGCTACGAGCAGTACTTC.

V is TRBV29-1 and J is TRBJ2-3, with 9 bases aligning to TRBD2. There are 15 residues in the CDR3. V lost 8 bases and J lost 0; bases outside the gene matches: 9. Germline V CDR1 and CDR2: SQVTM, ANQGSEA. The DNA of the CDR3 is TGCAGCTCCCCGATGACTAGCGGAAGCACAGATACGCAGTATTTT. Protein sequence: CSSPMTSGSTDTQYF.

As regards this clonotype: A much larger clone is a single base away; this may be a read error. This chain uses TRBV12-3 or TRBV12-4 with TRBJ2-2; 8 bases agree with TRBD1. The CDR3 is 16 amino acids. The CDR3 reads CAGSYSTGANTGELFF. The CDR3 DNA follows: TGTGCCGGCAGTTACTCGACAGGGGCGAACACCGGGGAGCTGTTTTTT.

There are a few counts of this clonotype. A single base separates this from a much larger clone, so it may be a read error. V is TRBV30 and J is TRBJ2-3; 7 bases are shared with TRBD2. The DNA end lines up better with TRBJ2-1; the J call may be wrong. Germline loops: CDR1 GTSNPN, CDR2 SVGIG (reference sequence). The CDR3 is made up of 14 amino acids. The CDR3 loop reads CAWEVASGMGEQFF. The CDR3 nucleotides are TGTGCCTGGGAGGTAGCTAGCGGCATGGGGGAGCAGTTCTTC.

Remarks on this clonotype: A far larger clone is one base from this, pointing to a likely read error. This chain joins TRBV2 and TRBJ2-5, with 11 bases lining up with TRBD2. Trimming at V came to 5 bases and at J to 11 bases, leaving 16 bases not matched to a gene. Looked up from germline, CDR1 is SNHLY and CDR2 is FYNNEI. The CDR3 runs 16 residues. The CDR3 loop reads CASSPQTSGSRDEQYF. The CDR3 nucleotides are TGTGCCAGCAGTCCCCAAACTAGCGGGAGTCGGGATGAGCAGTACTTC.

This clonotype was found many times. J is TRBJ2-1 and V is TRBV11-2; D gene unclear. Germline assignment: CDR1 SGHAT and CDR2 FQNNGV. V was trimmed by 5 bases and J by 8 bases, leaving 10 bases between them. The CDR3 loop spans 12 amino acids. The CDR3 DNA reads TGTGCCAGCAGCGCCCTGCCCTATGAGCAGTTCTTC. Protein product: CASSALPYEQFF.

This clonotype was counted many times. This sequence joins TRBV2 and TRBJ2-5; D not certain. The length of the CDR3 is 13 residues. Germline CDR1 reads SNHLY; CDR2 reads FYNNEI. V was shortened by 10 bases and J by 1 base, with 13 bases between the two germline ends. The CDR3 nucleotides read TGTGCCACCGCACAGCAATTCCAAGAGACCCAGTACTTC. Protein sequence: CATAQQFQETQYF.

This clonotype is a singleton in its sample. Since a much larger clone is just one base distant, this may be a read error. The V gene is TRBV28, the J gene TRBJ2-4; no clear D. Germline V gene sequence: CDR1 MDHEN, CDR2 SYDVKM. V lost 7 bases and J lost 13, with 17 bases in between. This CDR3 comprises 12 residues. CDR3 sequence: CASNTRAPEQYF. DNA of the CDR3: TGTGCCAGCAATACCCGGGCCCCGGAGCAGTACTTC.

This sequence joins TRBV10-2 and TRBJ2-7; 15 bases match TRBD2. CDR3 length: 19 amino acids. Trimming took 2 bases from V and 0 from J; bases not matched to a gene: 8. Germline V gives CDR1 WSHSY, CDR2 SAAADI. DNA of the CDR3: TGCGCCAGCAGTGAGGTTCCGGGACTAGCGGGGGGAAGCTCCTACGAGCAGTACTTC. Its protein is CASSEVPGLAGGSSYEQYF.

In this sample, this clonotype turned up many times. The rearrangement joins TRBV12-3 or TRBV12-4 to TRBJ2-2; the D call may be TRBD1 or TRBD2 (6 bases each). The V end was cut by 6 bases, the J end by 6 bases, with 8 bases between. This CDR3 region has 12 residues. The CDR3 region is CASREGAGELFF. The CDR3 DNA is TGTGCCAGCAGGGAGGGGGCCGGGGAGCTGTTTTTT.

The V call is TRBV6-1, the J call TRBJ1-5; TRBD1 matches 7 bases. CDR1 is MNHNS, CDR2 SASEGT, per germline. The CDR3 runs 13 residues. Unmatched junction bases numbered 5, after V lost 7 bases and J lost 5 bases. CDR3 sequence (DNA): TGTGCCAGCAATATAGGGACAGATCAGCCCCAGCATTTT. This gives the protein CASNIGTDQPQHF.

The chain links TRBV12-3 or TRBV12-4 to TRBJ2-7; D may match TRBD1 or TRBD2 (5 bases each). The V end was cut by 6 bases, the J end by 3 bases, with 15 bases between. This CDR3 contains 14 residues. The CDR3 protein is CASSSPRDGYEQYF. DNA of the CDR3: TGTGCCAGCAGCTCTCCCCGGGACGGCTACGAGCAGTACTTC.

This clonotype was found many times. The J gene is TRBJ2-5, the V gene TRBV7-9; TRBD2 might be the D (6 bases). Germline V gene data show CDR1 as SEHNR and CDR2 as FQNEAQ (reference sequence). This CDR3 is built from 14 residues. V was trimmed by 7 bases and J by 3 bases, leaving 15 bases between them. The CDR3 DNA reads TGTGCCAGCACCTCCCTTTTAGCGGAAGAGACCCAGTACTTC. This sequence encodes CASTSLLAEETQYF.

CDR3: CSASPGRSTYEQYF. CDR3 nucleotides: TGCAGTGCTAGTCCCGGGAGGTCGACCTACGAGCAGTACTTC. The chain carries TRBV20-1 and TRBJ2-7, with 7 bases lining up with TRBD2. V was pared by 3 bases and J by 2 bases, with 7 bases of the junction left unmatched. Germline values: CDR1 DFQATT, CDR2 SNEGSKA (reference sequence). CDR3 length: 14 amino acids.

This clonotype was seen ten or more times. V is TRBV29-1 and J is TRBJ1-1; possibly TRBD1 for D (5 bases). From germline, CDR1 is SQVTM and CDR2 ANQGSEA. Trimming shortened V by 7 bases and J by 4 bases, and 25 bases separated the two germline ends. This CDR3 is built from 16 residues. CDR3 nucleotides: TGCAGCGCCCACCCTGTTCGGGGCCCTCAGGGCACTGAAGCTTTCTTT. Translated: CSAHPVRGPQGTEAFF.

At least ten counts were recorded for this clonotype. The chain joins TRBV18 to TRBJ2-5, with no clear D. V lost 3 bases and J 5 bases, leaving 16 bases between the germline ends. Germline CDR1 reads KGHSH; CDR2 reads LQKENI. This CDR3 comprises 15 residues. DNA for the CDR3: TGTGCCAGCTCACCGTTGGGTCTGAAAGAGGAGACCCAGTACTTC. Its translation is CASSPLGLKEETQYF.

The table lists this clonotype with a few counts. The V and J genes are TRBV27 and TRBJ2-7; TRBD1 agrees at 8 bases. The V segment lost 5 bases and the J segment 4 bases; nucleotides outside the gene matches: 7. The CDR3 runs 14 residues. Germline V gives CDR1 MNHEY, CDR2 SMNVEV (reference sequence). Here the CDR3 DNA reads TGTGCCAGCAGTGCCGGGACAGGCATTTACGAGCAGTACTTC. Amino acids: CASSAGTGIYEQYF.

Worth noting for this clonotype: One base away lies a much larger clone, so this may be a sequencing read error. The CDR3 region has the DNA TGTGCCGGCAGTAGGGGGTACAATGAAAAACTGTTTTTT. Its translation is CAGSRGYNEKLFF. The chain recombines TRBV6-2 or TRBV6-3 with TRBJ1-4; tentative D call: TRBD1 (6 bases). The CDR3 sequence is 13 residues long. Germline V lookup: CDR1 MNHEY, CDR2 SVGEGT.